Each of the 13 T cell receptor beta chains below was sequenced from the same sample in a study of shared clonotypes between healthy human individuals. Here immunoSEQ multiplex PCR was the method, and the copy in TCRdb shows in-frame clones only, minus some. The table lists 2.3 million or so clones, 93% of them singletons. The sample was naive CD4+ T cells from PBMCs. Stated subset: CD45RA+ positively selected. The origin of the receptors is a man in his late teens or twenties in good health. Some clones in this sample may be carry-over from other donors' samples.

The chain carries TRBV6-5 and TRBJ1-2; 8 nucleotides line up with TRBD1. Germline V CDR1 and CDR2: MNHEY, SVGAGI. V lost 5 bases, J lost 5 bases, and 10 bases stayed unmatched. The CDR3 is 15 residues long. In nucleotides, the CDR3 is TGTGCCAGCAGTAGCTCGAGACAGGGGAGGTATGGCTACACCTTC. Residues: CASSSSRQGRYGYTF.

This chain uses TRBV5-1 with TRBJ1-2; 7 bases map to TRBD1. CDR1 is SGHRS and CDR2 is YFSETQ in the germline V gene. Losses at the gene ends were 0 bases for V and 7 bases for J; bases not matched to a gene: 9. This CDR3 has 15 residues. CDR3 sequence (DNA): TGCGCCAGCAGCTTGGCCCAGGGGGAAAAGGTTGGCTACACCTTC. Amino acid sequence: CASSLAQGEKVGYTF.

This rearrangement joins TRBV5-6 to TRBJ2-5; no reliable D call. The closer fit of TRBJ2-7 to the DNA end suggests the J call may be wrong. CDR1 is SGHDT, CDR2 YYEEEE, per germline. This CDR3 contains 12 residues. The CDR3 protein is CASSSPGTEQYF. The CDR3 region has the DNA TGTGCCAGCAGCTCCCCCGGTACCGAGCAGTACTTC.

In its sample, this clone was seen once. This sequence joins TRBV5-5 and TRBJ2-7; D ambiguous. The CDR3 runs to 14 residues. V gave up 0 bases and J gave up 3 bases, with 10 bases separating them. The germline V gene has CDR1 SGHKS and CDR2 YYEKEE (reference sequence). CDR3 amino acids: CASSLGNRNYEQYF. The CDR3 region has the DNA TGTGCCAGCAGCTTGGGTAACAGAAACTACGAGCAGTACTTC.

The V call is TRBV30, the J call TRBJ2-1; 8 bases agree with TRBD2. J gave up 4 bases and V 0 bases, and 5 bases lay outside the gene matches. There are 15 residues in the CDR3. Germline V lookup: CDR1 GTSNPN, CDR2 SVGIG (reference sequence). The CDR3 nucleotides read TGTGCCTGGAGTGTAACGGGAGGGAGATACAATGAGCAGTTCTTC. Protein product: CAWSVTGGRYNEQFF.

The chain has TRBV6-6 and TRBJ1-5; D is undetermined. This CDR3 contains 12 residues. CDR1 and CDR2 (germline): MNHNY, SVGAGI (reference sequence). Between the trimmed V and J ends, which lost 6 bases and 6 bases, there was a span of 9 bases. CDR3 loop: CASSSTGQPQHF. For the CDR3, the DNA is TGTGCCAGCAGCTCGACGGGTCAGCCCCAGCATTTT.

The chain links TRBV4-2 to TRBJ1-1, with 7 bases identical to TRBD1. This CDR3 is built from 14 residues. J gave up 8 bases and V 2 bases, and 8 bases lay outside the gene matches. CDR1 LGHNA and CDR2 YNFKEQ come from the germline V gene. CDR3 DNA sequence: TGTGCCAGCAGCCAAAACCGGGCAGGGGGGGAAGCTTTCTTT. The encoded protein is CASSQNRAGGEAFF.

The gene calls are TRBV7-2 and TRBJ2-7, with 11 bases that match TRBD1. The CDR3 runs 16 residues. V shed 1 base, J shed 3 bases, and the junction held 5 bases outside the gene matches. Looked up from germline, CDR1 is SGHTA and CDR2 is FQGNSA. The CDR3 protein is CASSLGWTGGVYEQYF. CDR3 nucleotide sequence: TGTGCCAGCAGCTTAGGGTGGACAGGGGGCGTCTACGAGCAGTACTTC.

V usage is TRBV5-4 and J usage is TRBJ2-5; D gene ambiguous. Germline CDR1 and CDR2: SGHNT and YYREEE (reference sequence). The V end lost 2 bases, the J end lost 5 bases, and 13 bases lay between the germline ends. The CDR3 covers 14 residues. The CDR3 spells CASSLGLGGETQYF. The CDR3 nucleotides read TGTGCCAGCAGCTTAGGTCTGGGTGGGGAGACCCAGTACTTC. Together with reference TRBV5-4 and TRBJ2-5, the CDR3 gives the full variable domain: ETGVTQSPTHLIKTRGQQVTLRCSSQSGHNTVSWYQQALGQGPQFIFQYYREEENGRGNFPPRFSGLQFPNYSSELNVNALELDDSALYLCASSLGLGGETQYFGPGTRLLVL.

The V call is TRBV18, the J call TRBJ2-1; 7 bases line up with TRBD2. Looked up from germline, CDR1 is KGHSH and CDR2 is LQKENI. V lost 4 bases and J lost 2; bases outside the gene matches: 8. The CDR3 consists of 16 residues. The DNA of the CDR3 is TGTGCCAGCTCACGGGAGACTAGCATCGCCTACAATGAGCAGTTCTTC. Protein sequence: CASSRETSIAYNEQFF.

The chain links TRBV5-4 to TRBJ2-2; 13 bases match TRBD2. V shed 4 bases, J shed 1 base, and the junction held 4 bases outside the gene matches. The CDR3 loop spans 17 amino acids. Germline V gene data show CDR1 as SGHNT and CDR2 as YYREEE (reference sequence). The CDR3 DNA is TGTGCCAGCAGCGTAGGACTAGCGGGAGTGAACACCGGGGAGCTGTTTTTT. Its protein is CASSVGLAGVNTGELFF.

The V and J genes are TRBV5-1 and TRBJ2-1, with 16 bases that match TRBD2. Germline V gives CDR1 SGHRS, CDR2 YFSETQ. The ends lost 3 bases at V and 9 bases at J; junction bases unmatched: 6. This CDR3 is 16 amino acids long. CDR3 amino acids: CASSSPGLAGGAEQFF. As DNA, the CDR3 is TGCGCCAGCAGCTCCCCGGGACTAGCGGGAGGGGCTGAGCAGTTCTTC. The full variable domain, its missing parts supplied by reference TRBV5-1 and TRBJ2-1, is KAGVTQTPRYLIKTRGQQVTLSCSPISGHRSVSWYQQTPGQGLQFLFEYFSETQRNKGNFPGRFSGRQFSNSRSEMNVSTLELGDSALYLCASSSPGLAGGAEQFFGPGTRLTVL.

The V call is TRBV7-6, the J call TRBJ2-7; D might be TRBD2 (6 bases). Trimming cost V 5 bases and J 1 base, with 15 bases left between them. This CDR3 has 15 amino acids. The germline CDR1 and CDR2 sequences are SGHVS and FNYEAQ. Here the CDR3 DNA reads TGTGCCAGCAGCCCCCTCGGGGGAACTTCCTACGAGCAGTACTTC. It is translated as CASSPLGGTSYEQYF.